The source of this T cell receptor beta chain is a study of Ad26.COV2.S vaccination and SARS-CoV-2 variants. Study-level background: The study gave Ad26.COV2.S intramuscularly, once or twice 56 days apart.

CDR1 is ENHRY, CDR2 SYGVKD, per germline. With 7 bases clipped from V and 8 bases from J, the junction kept 7 bases outside the gene matches. The CDR3 contains 13 residues. Treatment indicated: some 19 received Ad26.COV2.S at low or high dose, single or two shots; about 5 received placebo; per-sample allocation not given. Sampling took place 63 days after the first vaccine or placebo injection. In Boston, an adult donor aged 18-55 years took part. Ad26 vector vaccine expressed Wuhan-strain SARS-CoV-2 spike. Measured with immunoSEQ multiplex PCR; TCRdb has only the in-frame clones, and not every one. The top ten clones hold about 1.5% of a sample with roughly 700,000 clones, more than 70% of them seen once.

The chain employs TRBV10-3 and TRBJ1-2; 10 positions agree with TRBD1. This clonotype originated in a person aged 18-60 years who received the Ad26.COV2.S COVID-19 vaccine or a placebo. The starting material was peripheral blood, obtained in a trial of Ad26.COV2.S vaccine versus placebo. The CDR3 loop is CAIKGTGDDGYTF. The CDR3 DNA follows: TGTGCCATCAAGGGGACAGGGGACGACGGCTACACCTTC.